The source of this T cell receptor (beta chain) is a study of regulatory and conventional T cells in RAG deficiency. Study findings and constraints: Treg unique TCR beta sequences were 80 to 100-fold fewer in Omenn syndrome and CID/AS patients than controls. In Omenn syndrome, Treg and Tconv repertoires overlapped >75%. Shannon entropy fell and Simpson indices rose in RAG-deficient patients.

Germline V gene sequence: CDR1 ENHRY, CDR2 SYGVKD. CDR3 length: 15 amino acids. V was pared by 0 bases and J by 2 bases, with 9 bases between. Data came from immunoSEQ multiplex PCR; TCRdb stores just in-frame clones and leaves some out. The sample has about 28,000 clones, approximately 90% seen once. Worth noting for this clone: Its cognate antigen is unknown.

Genomic DNA came from blood regulatory T cells gated CD4+ CD25-high CD127-low. This sample also belongs to another study, concerning regulatory T cells. That work states: The PCR used 52 TRBV and 13 TRBJ primers. Patient repertoires had restricted TRB V-J pairs and skewed V and J usage, most in Tregs.

This clonotype was sampled from a human donor in good health. The chain joins TRBV10-3 to TRBJ2-3; D is perhaps TRBD2 (6 bases). Sequencing used Tregs sorted from blood. CDR3 coding DNA: TGTGCCATCAGTGAGTCAGGACTACTCACAGATACGCAGTATTTT. It specifies CAISESGLLTDTQYF.